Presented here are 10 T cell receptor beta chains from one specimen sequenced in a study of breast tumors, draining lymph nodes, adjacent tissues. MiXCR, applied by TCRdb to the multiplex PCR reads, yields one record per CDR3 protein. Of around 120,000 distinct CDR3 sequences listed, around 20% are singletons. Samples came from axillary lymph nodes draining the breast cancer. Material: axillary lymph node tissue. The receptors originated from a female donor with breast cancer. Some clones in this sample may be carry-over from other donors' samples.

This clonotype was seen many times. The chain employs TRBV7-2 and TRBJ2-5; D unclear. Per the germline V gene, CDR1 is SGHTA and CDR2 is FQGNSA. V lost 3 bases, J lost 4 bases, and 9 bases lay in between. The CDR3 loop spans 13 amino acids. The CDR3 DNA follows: TGTGCCAGCAGCTTTCCTAACGGAGAGACCCAGTACTTC. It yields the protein CASSFPNGETQYF.

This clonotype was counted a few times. CDR3 in amino acids: CASSLQVSGDTQYF. The CDR3, as DNA: TGTGCCAGCAGCCTACAGGTATCGGGCGATACGCAGTATTTT. The V call is TRBV3-1, the J call TRBJ2-3; D perhaps matches TRBD1 (5 bases). The germline V gene encodes CDR1 LGHDT and CDR2 YNNKEL (reference sequence). Trimming cost V 4 bases and J 6 bases, with 14 bases left between them. This CDR3 comprises 14 residues.

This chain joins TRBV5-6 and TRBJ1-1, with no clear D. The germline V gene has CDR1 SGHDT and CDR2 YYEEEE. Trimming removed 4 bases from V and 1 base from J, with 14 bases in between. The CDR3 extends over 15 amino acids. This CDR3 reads CASSKNVLSNTEAFF. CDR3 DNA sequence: TGTGCCAGCAGCAAGAACGTTCTGTCGAACACTGAAGCTTTCTTT. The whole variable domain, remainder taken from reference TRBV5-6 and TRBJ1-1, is DAGVTQSPTHLIKTRGQQVTLRCSPKSGHDTVSWYQQALGQGPQFIFQYYEEEERQRGNFPDRFSGHQFPNYSSELNVNALLLGDSALYLCASSKNVLSNTEAFFGQGTRLTVV.

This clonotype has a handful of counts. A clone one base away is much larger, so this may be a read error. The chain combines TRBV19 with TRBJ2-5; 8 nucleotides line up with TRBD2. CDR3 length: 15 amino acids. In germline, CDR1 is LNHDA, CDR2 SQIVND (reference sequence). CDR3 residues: CASSTRLARQETQHF. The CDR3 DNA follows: TGTGCCAGTAGTACCCGACTAGCGCGCCAAGAGACCCAGCACTTC.

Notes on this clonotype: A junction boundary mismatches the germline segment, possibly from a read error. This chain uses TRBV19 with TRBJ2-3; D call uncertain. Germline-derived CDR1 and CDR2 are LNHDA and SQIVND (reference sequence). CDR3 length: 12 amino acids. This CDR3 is CAIARDTDTKYF. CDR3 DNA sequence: TGTGCCATCGCGAGAGACACAGATACGAAGTATTTT.

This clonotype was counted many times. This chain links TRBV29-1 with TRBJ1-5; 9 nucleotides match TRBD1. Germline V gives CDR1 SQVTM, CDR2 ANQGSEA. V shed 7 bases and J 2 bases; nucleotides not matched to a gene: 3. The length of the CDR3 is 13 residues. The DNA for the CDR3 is TGCAGCGCACAGGGGGCTGGCAATCAGCCCCAGCATTTT. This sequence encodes CSAQGAGNQPQHF.

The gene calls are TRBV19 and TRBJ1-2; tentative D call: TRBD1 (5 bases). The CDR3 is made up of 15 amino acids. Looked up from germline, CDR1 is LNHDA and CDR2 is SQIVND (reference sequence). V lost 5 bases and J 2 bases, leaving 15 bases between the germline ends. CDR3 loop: CASSSPGGENYGYTF. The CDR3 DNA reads TGTGCCAGTAGTTCCCCCGGGGGGGAGAACTATGGCTACACCTTC.

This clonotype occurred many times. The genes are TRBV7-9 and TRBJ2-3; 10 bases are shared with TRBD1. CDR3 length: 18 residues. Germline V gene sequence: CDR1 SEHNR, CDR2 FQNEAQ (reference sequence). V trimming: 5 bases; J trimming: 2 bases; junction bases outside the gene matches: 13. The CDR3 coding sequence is TGTGCCAGCAGCAAGGGGGACAGGGGATCCCCCAACACAGATACGCAGTATTTT. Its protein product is CASSKGDRGSPNTDTQYF.

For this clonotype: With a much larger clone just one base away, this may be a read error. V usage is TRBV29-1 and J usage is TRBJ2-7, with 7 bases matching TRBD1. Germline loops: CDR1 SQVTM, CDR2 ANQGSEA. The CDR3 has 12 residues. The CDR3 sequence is CSAWTGDYERYF. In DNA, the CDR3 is TGCAGCGCGTGGACAGGAGACTACGAGCGGTACTTC.

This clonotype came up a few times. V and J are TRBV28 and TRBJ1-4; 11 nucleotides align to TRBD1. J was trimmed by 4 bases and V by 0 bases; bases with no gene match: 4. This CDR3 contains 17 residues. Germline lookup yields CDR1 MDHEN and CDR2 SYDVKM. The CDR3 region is CASSLWGQGVNNEKLFF. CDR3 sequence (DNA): TGTGCCAGCAGTTTATGGGGACAGGGGGTGAATAATGAAAAACTGTTTTTT.